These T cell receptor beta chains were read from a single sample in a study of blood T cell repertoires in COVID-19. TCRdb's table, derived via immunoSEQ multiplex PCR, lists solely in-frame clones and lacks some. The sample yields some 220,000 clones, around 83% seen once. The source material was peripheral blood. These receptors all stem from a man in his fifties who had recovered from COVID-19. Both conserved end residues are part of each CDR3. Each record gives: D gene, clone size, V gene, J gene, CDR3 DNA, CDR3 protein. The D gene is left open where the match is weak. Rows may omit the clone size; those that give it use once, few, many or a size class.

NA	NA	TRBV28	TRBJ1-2	TGTGCCAGCGGAGAGAAGTTTCGGGGGGTTTATGGCTACACCTTC	CASGEKFRGVYGYTF
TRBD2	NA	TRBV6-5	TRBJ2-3	TGTGCCAGCAGGCGGACTAGCGGCAGCACAGATACGCAGTATTTT	CASRRTSGSTDTQYF
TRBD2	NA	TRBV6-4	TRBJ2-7	TGTGCCAGCAGCACCCGTAGCGGGAGCTCCTACGAGCAGTACTTC	CASSTRSGSSYEQYF
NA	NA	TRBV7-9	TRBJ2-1	TGTGCCAGCAGCTTAACTTCCACCTACAATGAGCAGTTCTTC	CASSLTSTYNEQFF
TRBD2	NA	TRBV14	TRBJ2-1	TGTGCCAGCAGCCATAGACTAGCGTCGAGCTCCTACAATGAGCAGTTCTTC	CASSHRLASSSYNEQFF
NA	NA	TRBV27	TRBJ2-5	TGTGCCAGCAGTTTAAACGGGAAAGAGACCCAGTACTTC	CASSLNGKETQYF
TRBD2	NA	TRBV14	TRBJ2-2	TGTGCCAGCAGCCAACTACTAGCGGGAGAAAGGGAGCTGTTTTTT	CASSQLLAGERELFF
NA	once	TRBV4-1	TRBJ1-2	TGCGCCAGCAGCCTCAAGTCAGGGGCCGGGGTGTGGGGCTACACCTTC	CASSLKSGAGVWGYTF
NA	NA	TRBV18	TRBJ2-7	TGTGCCAGCTCACCAGGGGGGGCCCTCTCCTACGAGCAGTACTTC	CASSPGGALSYEQYF
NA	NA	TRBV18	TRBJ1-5	TGTGCCAGCTCACCGTTAGAGAATCAGCCCCAGCATTTT	CASSPLENQPQHF
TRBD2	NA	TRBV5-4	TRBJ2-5	TGTGCCAGCAGCGAACTAGCGGAAGAGACCCAGTACTTC	CASSELAEETQYF
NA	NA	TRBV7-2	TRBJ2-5	TGTGCCAGCAGCTTAGGGCCGACAGAGGAGACCCAGTACTTC	CASSLGPTEETQYF
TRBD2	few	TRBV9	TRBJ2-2	TGTGCCAGCAGCGTGGGACTAGCGGTCGAGGCCGGGGAGCTGTTTTTT	CASSVGLAVEAGELFF
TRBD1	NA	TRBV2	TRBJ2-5	TGTGCCAGCAGACCGGGACAGGGGGGTCAAGAGACCCAGTACTTC	CASRPGQGGQETQYF
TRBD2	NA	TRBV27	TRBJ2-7	TGTGCCAGCAGTTCTCCAGCGGGAGGTTCCATCGAGCAGTACTTC	CASSSPAGGSIEQYF
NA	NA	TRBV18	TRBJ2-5	TGTGCCAGCTCAGACCAAGGGGGAGAGACCCAGTACTTC	CASSDQGGETQYF
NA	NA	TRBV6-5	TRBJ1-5	TGTGCCAGCAGTTACTCCAGGGTCGGCAATCAGCCCCAGCATTTT	CASSYSRVGNQPQHF
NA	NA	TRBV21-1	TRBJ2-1	TGTGCCAGCAGCAAGAAAGGGGAAATAAGCGGGAGGGCCATCAATGAGCAGTTCTTC	CASSKKGEISGRAINEQFF
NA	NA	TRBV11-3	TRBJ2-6	TGTGCCAGCAGCTTAGGACCGGGGGGGGCCAACGTCCTGACTTTC	CASSLGPGGANVLTF
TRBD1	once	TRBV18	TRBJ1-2	TGTGCCAGCTCCTCTCCGGGACAGGGGCACTATGGCTACACCTTC	CASSSPGQGHYGYTF
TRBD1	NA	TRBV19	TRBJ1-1	TGTGCCAGTAGTATTCAAGGGACAGCGAGGACTGAAGCTTTCTTT	CASSIQGTARTEAFF
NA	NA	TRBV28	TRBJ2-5	TGTGCCAGCAGTTTGAGAATCGGCGGAAAGACCCAGTACTTC	CASSLRIGGKTQYF
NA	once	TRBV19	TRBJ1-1	TGTGCCAGTAGTACCCCAGGGAACACTGAAGCTTTCTTT	CASSTPGNTEAFF
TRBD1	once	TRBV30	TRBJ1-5	TGTGCCGCATCAAAGACAGGGGGCAACAATCAGCCCCAGCATTTT	CAASKTGGNNQPQHF
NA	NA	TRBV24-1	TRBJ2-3	TGTGCCACCAGCGATTTGAGGCCCCAGGTGACAGATACGCAGTATTTT	CATSDLRPQVTDTQYF
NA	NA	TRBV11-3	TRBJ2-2	TGTGCCAGCAGCTTAGTGGCGGAAACCGGGGAGCTGTTTTTT	CASSLVAETGELFF
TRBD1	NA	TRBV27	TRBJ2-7	TGTGCCAGCAGCCGACAGGGCAGGGGTTACGAGCAGTACTTC	CASSRQGRGYEQYF
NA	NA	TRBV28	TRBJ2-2	TGTGCCAGCAGCAAAGCCCCGAACACCGGGGAGCTGTTTTTT	CASSKAPNTGELFF
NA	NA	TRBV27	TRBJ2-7	TGTGCCAGCAGTTTGATAACAGGGAAGGTGTCCTACGAGCAGTACTTC	CASSLITGKVSYEQYF
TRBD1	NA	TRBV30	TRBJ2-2	TGTGCCTGGAGTAAACAACGACAGGGCACCGGGGAGCTGTTTTTT	CAWSKQRQGTGELFF
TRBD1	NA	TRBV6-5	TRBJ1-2	TGTGCCAGCAGTTACACTAGGACAGGGAGCAATGGCTACACCTTC	CASSYTRTGSNGYTF
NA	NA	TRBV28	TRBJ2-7	TGTGCCAGCAGTTTAATAGGGGCGAACTACGAGCAGTACTTC	CASSLIGANYEQYF
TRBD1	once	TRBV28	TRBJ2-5	TGTGCCAGCAGTTTCTGGACAGGGCGAGAGACCCAGTACTTC	CASSFWTGRETQYF
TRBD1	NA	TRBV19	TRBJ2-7	TGTGCCAGTAGTTGGGGGACAGGGCCATCCTACGAGCAGTACTTC	CASSWGTGPSYEQYF
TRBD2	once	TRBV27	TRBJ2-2	TGTGCCAGCAGTTTATTGGGACTAGCGGTTACCGGGGAGCTGTTTTTT	CASSLLGLAVTGELFF
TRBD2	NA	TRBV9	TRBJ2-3	TGTGCCAGCAGCGTAGGGGCTAGCGGACCCACAGATACGCAGTATTTT	CASSVGASGPTDTQYF
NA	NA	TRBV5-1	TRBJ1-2	TGCGCCAGCAGCCTTACGTCGGGGGGGCGGGGCTACACCTTC	CASSLTSGGRGYTF
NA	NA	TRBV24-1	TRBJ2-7	TGTGCCACCAGTGATTTTAGCTACGAGCAGTACTTC	CATSDFSYEQYF
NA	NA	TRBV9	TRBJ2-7	TGTGCCAGCAGCGTAGAAGGGGCGGGACCACGCTCCTACGAGCAGTACTTC	CASSVEGAGPRSYEQYF
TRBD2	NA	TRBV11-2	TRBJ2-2	TGTGCCAGCAGCCAGGGACTAGCGGGAGGGGGAGACACCGGGGAGCTGTTTTTT	CASSQGLAGGGDTGELFF
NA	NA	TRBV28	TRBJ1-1	TGTGCCAGCAAGGGGCACCTGAACACTGAAGCTTTCTTT	CASKGHLNTEAFF
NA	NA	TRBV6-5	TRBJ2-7	TGTGCCAGCAGTTACTCACGCGGTAGCTCCTACGAGCAGTACTTC	CASSYSRGSSYEQYF
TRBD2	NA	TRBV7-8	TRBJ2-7	TGTGCCAGCAGCCGCGGACTAGCGGGAGATTACGAGCAGTACTTC	CASSRGLAGDYEQYF
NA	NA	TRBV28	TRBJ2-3	TGTGCCAGCAGTCCCCCTGGGGGGGCGGGCACAGATACGCAGTATTTT	CASSPPGGAGTDTQYF
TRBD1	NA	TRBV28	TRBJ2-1	TGTGCCAGCAGTCTCAACAGGGGGAGTATTCGCAATGAGCAGTTCTTC	CASSLNRGSIRNEQFF
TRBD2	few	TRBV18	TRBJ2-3	TGTGCCAGCTCACCATTAGCGGGGTGGGGCACAGATACGCAGTATTTT	CASSPLAGWGTDTQYF
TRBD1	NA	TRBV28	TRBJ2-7	TGTGCCAGCAGTTTATCTGGGACAGGGGGCTACGAGCAGTACTTC	CASSLSGTGGYEQYF
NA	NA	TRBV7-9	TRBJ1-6	TGTGCCAGCAGCTCAACAGGGATGAATTCACCCCTCCACTTT	CASSSTGMNSPLHF
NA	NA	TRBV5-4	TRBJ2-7	TGTGCCAGCAGCCGCGCGCAGGACTACGGGTACGAGCAGTACTTC	CASSRAQDYGYEQYF
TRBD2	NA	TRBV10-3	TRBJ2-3	TGTGCCATCAGTGATATGATCGGGACTAGCGGCAGCACAGATACGCAGTATTTT	CAISDMIGTSGSTDTQYF
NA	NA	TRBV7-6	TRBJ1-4	TGTGCCAGCAGCTCAATCCCCGGGTCCCTCGCAGCTAATGAAAAACTGTTTTTT	CASSSIPGSLAANEKLFF
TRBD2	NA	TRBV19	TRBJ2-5	TGTGCCAGTAGTCCCGGGGGGGGATCAGGGACCCAGTACTTC	CASSPGGGSGTQYF
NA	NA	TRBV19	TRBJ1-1	TGTGCCAGTAGTATAGCAGGGACTGAAGCTTTCTTT	CASSIAGTEAFF
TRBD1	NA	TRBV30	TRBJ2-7	TGTGCCTGGAGTGCGGGACAGGGAGGGGGCTACGAGCAGTACTTC	CAWSAGQGGGYEQYF
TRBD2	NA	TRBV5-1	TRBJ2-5	TGCGCCAGCAGGTCGTCTAGCGGGAGTACGAAGGGCGAGACCCAGTACTTC	CASRSSSGSTKGETQYF